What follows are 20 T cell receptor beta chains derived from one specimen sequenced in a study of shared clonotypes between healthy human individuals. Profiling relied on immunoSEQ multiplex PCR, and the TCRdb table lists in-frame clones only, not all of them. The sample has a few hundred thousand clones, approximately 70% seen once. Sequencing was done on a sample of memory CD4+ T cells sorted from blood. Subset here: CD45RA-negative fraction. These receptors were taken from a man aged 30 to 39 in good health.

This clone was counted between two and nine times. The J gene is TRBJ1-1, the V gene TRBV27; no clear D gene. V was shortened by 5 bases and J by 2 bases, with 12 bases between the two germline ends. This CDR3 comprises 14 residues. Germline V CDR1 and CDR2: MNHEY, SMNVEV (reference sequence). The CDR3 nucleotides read TGTGCCAGCAGTCGAAACAGATACAACACTGAAGCTTTCTTT. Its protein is CASSRNRYNTEAFF.

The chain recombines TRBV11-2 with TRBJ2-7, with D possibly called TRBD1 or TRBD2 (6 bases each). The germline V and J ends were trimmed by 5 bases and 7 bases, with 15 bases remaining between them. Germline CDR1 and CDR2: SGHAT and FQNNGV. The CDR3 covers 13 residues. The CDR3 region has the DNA TGTGCCAGCAGCCGGGACTTTCAGGGGGAGCAGTACTTC. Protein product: CASSRDFQGEQYF.

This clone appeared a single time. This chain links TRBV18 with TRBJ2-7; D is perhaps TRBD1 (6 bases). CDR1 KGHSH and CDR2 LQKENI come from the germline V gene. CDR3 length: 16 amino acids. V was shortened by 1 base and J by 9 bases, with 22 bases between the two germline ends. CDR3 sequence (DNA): TGTGCCAGCTCACCACAGGCAAACAGGGTACTGTCGGGGCAGTACTTC. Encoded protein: CASSPQANRVLSGQYF.

The CDR3 sequence: CASSMAGTAGLRTEAFF. CDR3 DNA sequence: TGTGCCAGTAGTATGGCTGGGACAGCCGGGCTAAGGACTGAAGCTTTCTTT. The chain employs TRBV19 and TRBJ1-1; 7 nucleotides agree with TRBD1. The V and J ends lost 3 bases and 5 bases, in that order; junction bases with no gene match: 15. CDR1 is LNHDA, CDR2 SQIVND, per germline (reference sequence). This CDR3 has 17 residues.

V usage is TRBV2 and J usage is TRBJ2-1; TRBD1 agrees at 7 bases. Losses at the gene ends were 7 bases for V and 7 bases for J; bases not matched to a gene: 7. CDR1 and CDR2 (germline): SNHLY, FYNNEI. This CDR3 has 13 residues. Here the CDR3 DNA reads TGTGCCAGCATGGGACAGAGTGGTAATGAGCAGTTCTTC. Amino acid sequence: CASMGQSGNEQFF.

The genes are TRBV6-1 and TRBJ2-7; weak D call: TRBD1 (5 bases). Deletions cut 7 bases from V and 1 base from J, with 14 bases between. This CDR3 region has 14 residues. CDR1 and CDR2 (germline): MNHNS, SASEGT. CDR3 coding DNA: TGTGCCAGCATAAATACAGGTTTGTCCTACGAGCAGTACTTC. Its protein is CASINTGLSYEQYF.

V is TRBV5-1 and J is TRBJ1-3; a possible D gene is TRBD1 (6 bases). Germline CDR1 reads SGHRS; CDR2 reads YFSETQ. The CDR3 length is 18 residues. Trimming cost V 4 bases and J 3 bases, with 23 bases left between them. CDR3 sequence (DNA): TGCGCCAGCAGCCCTCTACCAATAGAGGGGGGAGGTGGAAACACCATATATTTT. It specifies CASSPLPIEGGGGNTIYF.

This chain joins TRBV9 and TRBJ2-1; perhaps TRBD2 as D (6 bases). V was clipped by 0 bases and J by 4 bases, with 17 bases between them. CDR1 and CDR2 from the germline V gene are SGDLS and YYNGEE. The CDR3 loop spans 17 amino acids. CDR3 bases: TGTGCCAGCAGCGTAGATAGTGCGGCGGGACCTTACAATGAGCAGTTCTTC. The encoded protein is CASSVDSAAGPYNEQFF. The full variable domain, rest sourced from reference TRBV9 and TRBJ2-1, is DSGVTQTPKHLITATGQRVTLRCSPRSGDLSVYWYQQSLDQGLQFLIQYYNGEERAKGNILERFSAQQFPDLHSELNLSSLELGDSALYFCASSVDSAAGPYNEQFFGPGTRLTVL.

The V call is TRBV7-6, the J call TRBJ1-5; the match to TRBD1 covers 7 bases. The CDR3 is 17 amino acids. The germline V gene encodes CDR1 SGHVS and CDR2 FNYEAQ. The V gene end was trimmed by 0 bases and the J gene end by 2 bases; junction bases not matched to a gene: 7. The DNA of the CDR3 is TGTGCCAGCAGCTTAGCCGCCTACAGGGGTGGCAATCAGCCCCAGCATTTT. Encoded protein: CASSLAAYRGGNQPQHF.

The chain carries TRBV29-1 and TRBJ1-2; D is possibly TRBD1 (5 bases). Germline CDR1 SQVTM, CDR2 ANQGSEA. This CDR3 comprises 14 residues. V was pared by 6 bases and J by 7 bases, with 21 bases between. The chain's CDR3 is CSVTAQGGQGGYTF. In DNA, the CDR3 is TGCAGCGTGACTGCTCAGGGAGGGCAGGGTGGCTACACCTTC.

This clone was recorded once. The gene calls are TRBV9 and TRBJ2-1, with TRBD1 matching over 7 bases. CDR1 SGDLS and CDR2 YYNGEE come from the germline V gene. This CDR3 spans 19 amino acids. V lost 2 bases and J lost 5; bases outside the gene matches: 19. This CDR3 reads CASSVTSGTADPTHNEQFF. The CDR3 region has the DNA TGTGCCAGCAGCGTTACCAGTGGGACAGCCGATCCCACCCACAATGAGCAGTTCTTC.

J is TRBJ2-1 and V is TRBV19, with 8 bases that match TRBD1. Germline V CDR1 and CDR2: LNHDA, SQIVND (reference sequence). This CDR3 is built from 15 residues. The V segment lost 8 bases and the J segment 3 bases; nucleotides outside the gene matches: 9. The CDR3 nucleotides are TGTGCCAGTCAGCGTCCCGGGACAGGCTACAATGAGCAGTTCTTC. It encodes CASQRPGTGYNEQFF.

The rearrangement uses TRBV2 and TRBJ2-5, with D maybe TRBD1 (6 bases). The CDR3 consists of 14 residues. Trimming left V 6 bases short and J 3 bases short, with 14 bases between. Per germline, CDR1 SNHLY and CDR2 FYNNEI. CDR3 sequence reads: CASSVWGREETQYF. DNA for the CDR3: TGTGCCAGCAGCGTTTGGGGGCGAGAAGAGACCCAGTACTTC.

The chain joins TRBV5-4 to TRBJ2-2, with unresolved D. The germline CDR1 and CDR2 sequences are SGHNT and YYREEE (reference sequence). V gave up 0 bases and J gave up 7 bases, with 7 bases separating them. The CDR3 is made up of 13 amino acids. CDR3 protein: CASSLGHSGELFF. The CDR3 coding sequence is TGTGCCAGCAGCTTGGGTCACAGCGGGGAGCTGTTTTTT.

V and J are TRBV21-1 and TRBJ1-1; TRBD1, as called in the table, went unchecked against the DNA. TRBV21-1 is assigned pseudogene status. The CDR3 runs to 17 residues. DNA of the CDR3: TGTGCCAGCAGCCCCCCCGGGACAGGGCCCATGAACACTGAAGCTTTCTTT. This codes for CASSPPGTGPMNTEAFF.

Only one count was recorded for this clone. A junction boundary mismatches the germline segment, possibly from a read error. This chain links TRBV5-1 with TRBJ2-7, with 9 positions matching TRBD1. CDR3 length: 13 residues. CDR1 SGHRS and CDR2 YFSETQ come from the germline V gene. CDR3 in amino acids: CASSRDRVHEQYF. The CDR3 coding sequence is TGTGCCAGCAGCCGGGACAGGGTCCACGAGCAGTACTTC.

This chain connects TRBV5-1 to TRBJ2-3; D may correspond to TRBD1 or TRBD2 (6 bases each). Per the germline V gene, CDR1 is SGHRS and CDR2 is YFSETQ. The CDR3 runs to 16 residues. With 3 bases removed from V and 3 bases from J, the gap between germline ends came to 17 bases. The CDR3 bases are TGCGCCAGCAGCTGGGCCCTAGGAGGGGGTACAGATACGCAGTATTTT. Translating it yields CASSWALGGGTDTQYF. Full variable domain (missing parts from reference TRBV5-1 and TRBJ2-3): KAGVTQTPRYLIKTRGQQVTLSCSPISGHRSVSWYQQTPGQGLQFLFEYFSETQRNKGNFPGRFSGRQFSNSRSEMNVSTLELGDSALYLCASSWALGGGTDTQYFGPGTRLTVL.

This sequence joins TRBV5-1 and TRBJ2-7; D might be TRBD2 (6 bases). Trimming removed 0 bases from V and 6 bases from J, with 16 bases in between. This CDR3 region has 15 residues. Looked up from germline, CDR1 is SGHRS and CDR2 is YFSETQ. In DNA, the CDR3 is TGCGCCAGCAGCTTGGAGGCGGGGTACCCCCTCGAGCAGTACTTC. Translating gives CASSLEAGYPLEQYF.

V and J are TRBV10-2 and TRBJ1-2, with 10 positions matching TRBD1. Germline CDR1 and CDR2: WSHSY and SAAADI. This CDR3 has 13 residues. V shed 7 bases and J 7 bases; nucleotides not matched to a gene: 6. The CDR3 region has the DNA TGCGCCAGCAACCGACAGGGGGCCGGTGGCTACACCTTC. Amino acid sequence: CASNRQGAGGYTF.

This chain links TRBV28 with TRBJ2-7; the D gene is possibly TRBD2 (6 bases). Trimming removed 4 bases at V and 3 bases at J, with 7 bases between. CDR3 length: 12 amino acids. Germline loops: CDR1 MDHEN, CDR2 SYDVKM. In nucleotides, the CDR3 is TGTGCCAGCAGTTGGCGGGACTACGAGCAGTACTTC. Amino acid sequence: CASSWRDYEQYF.